This T cell receptor (beta chain) was documented in a study of blood T cell repertoires in COVID-19. The wider study: Whether acute or convalescent, the COVID-19 samples came from the United States, Italy and Spain. T cells, B-cell-depleted T cells, or PBMCs provided the cDNA or gDNA that served as material.

Data came from immunoSEQ multiplex PCR; TCRdb stores just in-frame clones and leaves some out. The sample has about 270,000 clones, around nine tenths seen once. What the recovered Cohort 3 donors had was two negative PCRs, clearance, or symptom resolution. The origin of this receptor is a woman aged 18-29 years who had recovered from COVID-19. The sequenced material came from PBMCs or T cells enriched from blood (not recorded which).

Here the CDR3 reads CASSYRGGEQYF. In DNA form, the CDR3 reads TGTGCCAGCAGTTACAGGGGTGGCGAGCAGTACTTC. V is TRBV27 and J is TRBJ2-7; 7 nucleotides align to TRBD1. Trimming at V came to 4 bases and at J to 6 bases, leaving 3 bases not matched to a gene. From germline, CDR1 is MNHEY and CDR2 SMNVEV (reference sequence). The length of the CDR3 is 12 residues.